These 7 T cell receptor beta chains were sequenced from one sample in a study of cytomegalovirus exposure and HLA in healthy donors. The primer mix had 60 Vbeta and 13 Jbeta primers. Libraries were prepared by immunoSEQ multiplex PCR; TCRdb keeps only in-frame clonotypes and omits some of them. The table records about 82,000 clones, 65% to 85% of them present only once. Sequencing was performed on PBMCs. These receptors were collected from a man aged 50 or older in good health and CMV-seronegative.

The chain uses TRBV5-5 and TRBJ2-5; 8 bases match TRBD1. The CDR3 covers 16 residues. Germline-derived CDR1 and CDR2 are SGHKS and YYEKEE (reference sequence). V lost 4 bases to trimming and J lost 10 bases; unmatched junction nucleotides: 18. The CDR3 coding sequence is TGTGCCAGCAGCATCGTCCCGGGACAGGCGAGTCGGGACCAGTACTTC. Amino acids: CASSIVPGQASRDQYF.

About this clone: An end of the junction differs from the germline gene, which may be a read error. The rearrangement uses TRBV5-5 and TRBJ1-2; 8 nucleotides match TRBD1. Germline V gene sequence: CDR1 SGHKS, CDR2 YYEKEE (reference sequence). The CDR3 extends over 15 amino acids. CDR3 protein: CASSLGGQGNYGHTF. In DNA form, the CDR3 reads TGTGCCAGCAGCTTGGGAGGACAGGGTAACTATGGCCACACCTTC. The full variable domain, completed using reference TRBV5-5 and TRBJ1-2, is DAGVTQSPTHLIKTRGQQVTLRCSPISGHKSVSWYQQVLGQGPQFIFQYYEKEERGRGNFPDRFSARQFPNYSSELNVNALLLGDSALYLCASSLGGQGNYGHTFGSGTRLTVV.

The DNA of the CDR3 is TGTGCCACCAATGGGGGCGGGAATTCACCCCTCCACTTT. Protein product: CATNGGGNSPLHF. V and J are TRBV2 and TRBJ1-6; perhaps TRBD1 as D (6 bases). Deletions cut 10 bases from V and 7 bases from J, with 14 bases between. The CDR3 sequence is 13 residues long. CDR1 and CDR2 from the germline V gene are SNHLY and FYNNEI.

The gene calls are TRBV7-9 and TRBJ2-3; 9 positions agree with TRBD1. CDR1 SEHNR and CDR2 FQNEAQ come from the germline V gene (reference sequence). V gave up 3 bases and J gave up 9 bases; unmatched junction bases: 10. This CDR3 is 15 amino acids long. CDR3 nucleotides: TGTGCCAGCAGCTTCACGGGACAGGGAGCTCTAACGCAGTATTTT. It yields the protein CASSFTGQGALTQYF. Combining the CDR3 with reference TRBV7-9 and TRBJ2-3 gives the whole variable domain DTGVSQNPRHKITKRGQNVTFRCDPISEHNRLYWYRQTLGQGPEFLTYFQNEAQLEKSRLLSDRFSAERPKGSFSTLEIQRTEQGDSAMYLCASSFTGQGALTQYFGPGTRLTVL.

This clone has just one count. The rearrangement joins TRBV5-4 to TRBJ2-2, with TRBD1 matching 7 bases. The length of the CDR3 is 14 residues. Trimming at V came to 0 bases and at J to 6 bases, leaving 2 bases not matched to a gene. Looked up from germline, CDR1 is SGHNT and CDR2 is YYREEE (reference sequence). This chain's CDR3 is CASSLVDRAGELFF. The CDR3 DNA sequence: TGTGCCAGCAGCTTGGTAGACAGGGCCGGGGAGCTGTTTTTT.

The rearrangement uses TRBV13 and TRBJ2-1; a weak D match, TRBD2 (5 bases). Trimming removed 5 bases from V and 4 bases from J, with 9 bases in between. CDR1 is PRHDT and CDR2 is FYEKMQ in the germline V gene (reference sequence). This CDR3 comprises 13 residues. The chain's CDR3 is CASSLRRYNEQFF. The CDR3 coding sequence is TGTGCCAGCAGCCTGCGGAGGTACAATGAGCAGTTCTTC. Full variable domain (outside the CDR3, taken from reference TRBV13 and TRBJ2-1): AAGVIQSPRHLIKEKRETATLKCYPIPRHDTVYWYQQGPGQDPQFLISFYEKMQSDKGSIPDRFSAQQFSDYHSELNMSSLELGDSALYFCASSLRRYNEQFFGPGTRLTVL.

The rearrangement joins TRBV15 to TRBJ2-7, with D perhaps matching TRBD2 (5 bases). Germline CDR1 LNHNV, CDR2 YYDKDF (reference sequence). The CDR3 spans 17 residues. Trimming left V 0 bases short and J 0 bases short, with 15 bases between. CDR3 bases: TGTGCCACCAGCAGAGATCGTTCGGGGTTGAGCTCCTACGAGCAGTACTTC. Translating it yields CATSRDRSGLSSYEQYF.